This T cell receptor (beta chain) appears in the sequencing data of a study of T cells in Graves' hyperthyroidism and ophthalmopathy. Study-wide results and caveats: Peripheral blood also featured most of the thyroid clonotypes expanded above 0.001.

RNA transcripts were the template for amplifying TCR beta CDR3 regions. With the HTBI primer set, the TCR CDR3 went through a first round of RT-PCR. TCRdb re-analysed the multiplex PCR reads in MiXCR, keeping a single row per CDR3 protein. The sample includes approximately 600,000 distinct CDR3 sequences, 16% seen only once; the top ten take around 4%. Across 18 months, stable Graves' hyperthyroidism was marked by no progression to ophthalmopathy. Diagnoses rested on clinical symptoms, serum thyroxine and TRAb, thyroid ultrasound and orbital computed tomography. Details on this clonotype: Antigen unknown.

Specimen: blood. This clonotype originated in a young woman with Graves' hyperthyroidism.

The CDR3 here is CASSIVRAGGYEQYF. The DNA for the CDR3 is TGTGCCAGTAGTATTGTCCGCGCAGGGGGCTACGAGCAGTACTTC. The J gene is TRBJ2-7, the V gene TRBV19; 7 nucleotides agree with TRBD1. The germline V gene has CDR1 LNHDA and CDR2 SQIVND (reference sequence). The length of the CDR3 is 15 residues. The trim removed 3 bases at V and 3 bases at J, leaving 8 bases unmatched.